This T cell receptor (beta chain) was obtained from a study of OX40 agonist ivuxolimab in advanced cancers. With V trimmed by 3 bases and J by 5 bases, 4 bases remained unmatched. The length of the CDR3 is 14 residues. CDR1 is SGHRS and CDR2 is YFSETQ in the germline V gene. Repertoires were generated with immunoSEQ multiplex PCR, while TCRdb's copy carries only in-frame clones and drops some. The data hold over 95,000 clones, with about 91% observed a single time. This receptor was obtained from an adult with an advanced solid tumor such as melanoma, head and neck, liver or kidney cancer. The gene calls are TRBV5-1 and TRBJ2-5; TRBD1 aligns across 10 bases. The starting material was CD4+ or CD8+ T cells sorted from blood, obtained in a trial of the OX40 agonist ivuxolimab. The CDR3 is CASSSWTGGETQYF. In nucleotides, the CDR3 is TGCGCCAGCAGCTCCTGGACAGGGGGGGAGACCCAGTACTTC.